Sequencing of this T cell receptor beta chain was carried out in a study of monozygotic twins with inflammatory bowel disease. TCRalpha and TCRbeta cDNA underwent two nested PCRs of around 15 and 9 cycles. TCRdb processed the 5' RACE reads again and assigns one entry to each CDR3 protein, with no DNA. The listing records about 330,000 distinct CDR3 sequences. CDR1 GTSNPN and CDR2 SVGIG come from the germline V gene (reference sequence). The CDR3 runs to 19 residues. A note on this clonotype: Antigen specificity is unknown.

Study-level results: Sharing of clonotypes with others was lower in IBD patients than in healthy twins, and this was especially so with disease activity. For repertoire similarity, concordant twins did not differ from discordant twins, possibly because power was limited. Cells of different T cell subtypes could not be told apart.

The sequencing input was blood. The chain is built from TRBV30 and TRBJ2-1; TCRdb names TRBD2, which stays unverified in the absence of DNA. This receptor was taken from a human donor with ulcerative colitis or Crohn's disease, or a healthy co-twin of an affected twin (not recorded which). This CDR3 is CAWFPSRGAALSSYNEQFF. The variable domain in full, with the rest retrieved from reference TRBV30 and TRBJ2-1, is SQTIHQWPATLVQPVGSPLSLECTVEGTSNPNLYWYRQAAGRGLQLLFYSVGIGQISSEVPQNLSASRPQDRQFILSSKKLLLSDSGFYLCAWFPSRGAALSSYNEQFFGPGTRLTVL.